Listed below are T cell receptor beta chains from one sample, sequenced in a study of blood T cell repertoires in COVID-19. Assay used: immunoSEQ multiplex PCR; TCRdb lists only in-frame clones, some missing. Here the sample spans 450,000 or so clones, around 90% being singletons. Sequencing input: PBMCs or T cells enriched from blood (not recorded which). Every receptor here comes from a man younger than 35 who had recovered from COVID-19. Both conserved end residues are trimmed from each CDR3. Expanded clones get a size class; other rows say once, few or many, or leave the size out.

J: TRBJ1-1
size: .
V: TRBV29-1
CDR3: SEKGVNTEAF

J: TRBJ2-7
size: .
V: TRBV6-5
CDR3: ASTELGSSYEQY

J: TRBJ2-1
size: .
V: TRBV19
CDR3: ASSMREGRNEQF

J: TRBJ2-2
size: .
V: TRBV6-5
CDR3: ASTRGGELF

J: TRBJ1-4
size: .
V: TRBV6-5
CDR3: ASSYGGPNEKLF

J: TRBJ1-1
size: .
V: TRBV18
CDR3: ASSPQGDSAF

J: TRBJ1-2
size: .
V: TRBV6-5
CDR3: ASSPRQGRTIGYT

J: TRBJ1-3
size: once
V: TRBV2
CDR3: ARGRSGNTIY

J: TRBJ1-5
size: .
V: TRBV3-1/TRBV3-2
CDR3: ASSRGSHYQPQH

J: TRBJ2-1
size: .
V: TRBV11-3
CDR3: ASSLDGRDSYNEQF

J: TRBJ1-5
size: .
V: TRBV15
CDR3: ATSRGVSDREGLQPQH

J: TRBJ1-2
size: once
V: TRBV6-5
CDR3: ASSYGQGEDYGYT

J: TRBJ2-7
size: .
V: TRBV29-1
CDR3: SVGDFYEQY

J: TRBJ2-5
size: .
V: TRBV9
CDR3: ASSLRTSRETQY

J: TRBJ2-7
size: .
V: TRBV2
CDR3: ASRDLAERTYEQY

J: TRBJ2-2
size: .
V: TRBV11-1
CDR3: ASSPTGGSNGELF

J: TRBJ1-3
size: .
V: TRBV7-9
CDR3: ASSLSTGGNTIY

J: TRBJ1-5
size: .
V: TRBV19
CDR3: ASSIPFDRVNQPQH

J: TRBJ1-1
size: .
V: TRBV18
CDR3: ASSPSSGLDTEAF

J: TRBJ1-2
size: .
V: TRBV9
CDR3: ASSPRDREFGDGYT

J: TRBJ1-2
size: .
V: TRBV5-1
CDR3: ASSLWGDGYT

J: TRBJ2-3
size: .
V: TRBV19
CDR3: ASSIIGDDTQY

J: TRBJ1-1
size: .
V: TRBV7-3
CDR3: ASSPGEGSRAF

J: TRBJ1-1
size: .
V: TRBV11-2
CDR3: ASSFIRDTEAF

J: TRBJ1-5
size: .
V: TRBV3-1/TRBV3-2
CDR3: ASSQRGTEPQH

J: TRBJ2-7
size: .
V: TRBV27
CDR3: ASSLSGTASYEQY

J: TRBJ1-2
size: .
V: TRBV28
CDR3: ASTRSGGQGTYGYT

J: TRBJ2-7
size: once
V: TRBV5-1
CDR3: ASSLTGVREQY

J: TRBJ1-5
size: .
V: TRBV27
CDR3: ASSPYRQGNQPQH

J: TRBJ1-6
size: .
V: TRBV4-1
CDR3: ASSPGRANSPLH

J: TRBJ1-2
size: .
V: TRBV27
CDR3: ASSPLDRDGYT

J: TRBJ2-3
size: .
V: TRBV18
CDR3: ASSLGTSGEPSTDTQY

J: TRBJ2-3
size: .
V: TRBV10-3
CDR3: AIRRDFLSTDTQY

J: TRBJ1-6
size: .
V: TRBV3-1/TRBV3-2
CDR3: ASSQGRGGSPLH

J: TRBJ1-1
size: .
V: TRBV20-1
CDR3: SAAPGDRAF

J: TRBJ1-1
size: .
V: TRBV2
CDR3: ASRFTVNTEAF

J: TRBJ1-1
size: .
V: TRBV29-1
CDR3: SVDGQGADTEAF

J: TRBJ2-3
size: few
V: TRBV2
CDR3: ASSPDSGTSTDTQY

J: TRBJ1-2
size: .
V: TRBV14
CDR3: ASSQEDRANYGYT

J: TRBJ1-2
size: .
V: TRBV11-2
CDR3: ASSLSQGVSGGYT

J: TRBJ1-3
size: .
V: TRBV9
CDR3: ASSSPGTDRSGNTIY

J: TRBJ1-1
size: .
V: TRBV28
CDR3: ASSRGDRNTEAF

J: TRBJ1-3
size: .
V: TRBV6-5
CDR3: ASSYSGTGVDTIY

J: TRBJ1-5
size: once
V: TRBV19
CDR3: ASRAERTGIKGYQPQH

J: TRBJ1-6
size: .
V: TRBV3-1/TRBV3-2
CDR3: ASSQGGRTGPLAASPLH

J: TRBJ2-5
size: .
V: TRBV2
CDR3: ASTRTQETQY